One and the same sample provided the 14 T cell receptor beta chains below, sequenced in a study of naive and memory T cell subsets. The antigens for these receptors are not known. General study results and limits: Naive repertoires, especially CD8, held a few larger clonotypes, possibly memory cells re-expressing CD45RA.

An equimolar mix of two oligonucleotides served as the beta constant-region primer for TRBC1 and TRBC2. Ligated cDNA was amplified by four rounds of PCR with nested alpha and beta constant-region primers and SP2. TCRdb fed the UMI-ligation and nested PCR reads into MiXCR, producing one record per CDR3 protein. The table lists 130,000 to 150,000 distinct CDR3 sequences, under 25% of them singletons, with 0.085% to 0.11% in the top ten. The sequencing input was naive CD4+ T cells from blood. Source of these receptors: a human donor in good health.

There are a few counts of this clonotype. V usage is TRBV27 and J usage is TRBJ1-2; no clear D. The CDR3 runs to 17 residues. Germline V gene sequence: CDR1 MNHEY, CDR2 SMNVEV (reference sequence). The germline V and J ends were trimmed by 0 bases and 5 bases, with 19 bases remaining between them. The DNA for the CDR3 is TGTGCCAGCAGTTTATCCGTGGGTGGCAGCCCCTCATATGGCTACACCTTC. Residues: CASSLSVGGSPSYGYTF.

The J gene is TRBJ2-1, the V gene TRBV24-1; D not resolved. With 3 bases removed from V and 9 bases from J, the gap between germline ends came to 11 bases. Per the germline V gene, CDR1 is KGHDR and CDR2 is SFDVKD. This CDR3 has 13 residues. The CDR3 loop reads CATSDGDPPEQFF. The CDR3 nucleotides read TGTGCCACCAGTGATGGGGATCCCCCTGAGCAGTTCTTC.

In this sample, this clonotype turned up a few times. The chain joins TRBV24-1 to TRBJ2-3; the match to TRBD2 covers 15 bases. This CDR3 contains 17 residues. Germline CDR1 KGHDR, CDR2 SFDVKD. The trim removed 5 bases at V and 1 base at J, leaving 3 bases unmatched. This CDR3 reads CATSARTSGRGTDTQYF. CDR3 DNA sequence: TGTGCCACCAGTGCTCGGACTAGCGGGAGGGGCACAGATACGCAGTATTTT.

This clonotype was detected a few times. The chain joins TRBV10-3 to TRBJ2-1, with 9 positions matching TRBD2. Trimming removed 4 bases from V and 3 bases from J; junction bases left unmatched: 4. This CDR3 comprises 15 residues. The germline V gene has CDR1 ENHRY and CDR2 SYGVKD. The CDR3 here is CAISGEREVYNEQFF. CDR3 DNA sequence: TGTGCCATCAGTGGGGAGCGGGAGGTCTACAATGAGCAGTTCTTC.

This clonotype was seen at least ten times. The rearrangement joins TRBV12-3 or TRBV12-4 to TRBJ2-1, with a tentative D call TRBD1 (5 bases). Between the trimmed V and J ends, which lost 5 bases and 9 bases, there was a span of 5 bases. The CDR3 has 10 residues. The chain's CDR3 is CASSQGEQFF. DNA for the CDR3: TGTGCCAGCAGTCAGGGTGAGCAGTTCTTC.

This clonotype was found a few times. The rearrangement links TRBV6-5 to TRBJ2-1, with 8 bases lining up with TRBD2. After removal of 5 bases from V and 6 bases from J, the junction contained 6 bases not matched to a gene. Germline CDR1 is MNHEY and CDR2 is SVGAGI. This CDR3 contains 14 residues. The CDR3: CASSLTGGPNEQFF. CDR3 bases: TGTGCCAGCAGTCTAACGGGAGGGCCCAATGAGCAGTTCTTC.

There are a few counts of this clonotype. The V gene is TRBV4-1, the J gene TRBJ2-1; 9 bases are shared with TRBD2. Germline lookup yields CDR1 MGHRA and CDR2 YSYEKL. V shed 1 base, J shed 4 bases, and the junction held 2 bases outside the gene matches. This CDR3 has 15 amino acids. The CDR3 nucleotides read TGCGCCAGCAGCCAAGGGACTAGCGAGTACAATGAGCAGTTCTTC. It is translated as CASSQGTSEYNEQFF.

A few counts support this clonotype. V and J are TRBV21-1 and TRBJ1-6. TRBV21-1 is recorded as a pseudogene. CDR3 length: 12 residues. CDR3 sequence (DNA): TGTGCCAGCAGCAAGGTCGAATCACCCCTCCACTTT. Protein product: CASSKVESPLHF.

The chain recombines TRBV18 with TRBJ2-3, with 9 bases identical to TRBD1. V shed 2 bases, J shed 5 bases, and the junction held 5 bases outside the gene matches. Looked up from germline, CDR1 is KGHSH and CDR2 is LQKENI. The CDR3 contains 15 residues. CDR3 protein: CASSPWDRAEDTQYF. Written as DNA, the CDR3 is TGTGCCAGCTCACCATGGGACAGGGCTGAAGATACGCAGTATTTT.

V usage is TRBV6-2 or TRBV6-3 and J usage is TRBJ2-7, with D unresolved. The ends were cut back, 7 bases at V and 2 bases at J, with 12 bases in the middle. Germline CDR1 MNHEY, CDR2 SVGEGT. The CDR3 spans 13 residues. The CDR3 loop is CASKIGGAYEQYF. CDR3 DNA: TGTGCCAGCAAAATCGGCGGAGCCTACGAGCAGTACTTC.

The chain uses TRBV25-1 and TRBJ2-2, with D maybe TRBD1 (5 bases). The V end lost 7 bases, the J end lost 6 bases, and 15 bases lay between the germline ends. CDR1 and CDR2 (germline): MGHDK, SYGVNS. The CDR3 is 14 residues long. The CDR3 region is CASKARGAAGELFF. The CDR3 DNA follows: TGTGCCAGCAAGGCTAGGGGTGCCGCCGGGGAGCTGTTTTTT.

The V gene is TRBV12-3 or TRBV12-4, the J gene TRBJ1-1, with unresolved D. Trimming took off 6 bases at V and 2 bases at J, with 10 bases between the two ends. The CDR3 extends over 13 amino acids. The CDR3 DNA sequence: TGTGCCAGCAGCGAAAGCTTCAACACTGAAGCTTTCTTT. Its protein product is CASSESFNTEAFF.

This chain links TRBV28 with TRBJ1-6; unclear D gene. CDR1 and CDR2 (germline): MDHEN, SYDVKM. V gave up 8 bases and J gave up 6 bases, with 11 bases separating them. The CDR3 is 13 residues long. Here the CDR3 DNA reads TGTGCCAGCGGACGGGCCCTTAATTCACCCCTCCACTTT. Amino acid sequence: CASGRALNSPLHF.

This clonotype was picked up a small number of times. The chain joins TRBV10-3 to TRBJ2-3; TRBD1 might be the D (6 bases). The V end was cut by 3 bases, the J end by 4 bases, with 8 bases between. The CDR3 runs to 13 residues. Germline V gives CDR1 ENHRY, CDR2 SYGVKD. The CDR3 here is CAISEGGPDTQYF. CDR3 DNA sequence: TGTGCCATCAGTGAAGGGGGACCAGATACGCAGTATTTT.